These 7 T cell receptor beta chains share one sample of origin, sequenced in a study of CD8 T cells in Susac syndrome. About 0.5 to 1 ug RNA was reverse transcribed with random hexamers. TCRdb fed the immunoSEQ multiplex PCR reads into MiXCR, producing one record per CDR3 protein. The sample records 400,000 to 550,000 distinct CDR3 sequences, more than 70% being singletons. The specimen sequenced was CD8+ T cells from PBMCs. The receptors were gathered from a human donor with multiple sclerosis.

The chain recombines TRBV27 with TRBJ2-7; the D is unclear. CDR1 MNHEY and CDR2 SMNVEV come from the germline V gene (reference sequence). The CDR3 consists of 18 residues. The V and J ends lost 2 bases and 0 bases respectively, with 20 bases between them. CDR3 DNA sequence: TGTGCCAGCAGTTTAAATCCCCTGAGCCCTGGCCTCTCCTACGAGCAGTACTTC. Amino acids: CASSLNPLSPGLSYEQYF.

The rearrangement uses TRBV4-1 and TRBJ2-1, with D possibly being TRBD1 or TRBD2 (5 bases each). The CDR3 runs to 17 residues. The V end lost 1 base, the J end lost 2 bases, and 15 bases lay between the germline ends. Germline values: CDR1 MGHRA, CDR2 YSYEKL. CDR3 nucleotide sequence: TGCGCCAGCAGCCAAGGTATTTTGGGACCCCCCTACAATGAGCAGTTCTTC. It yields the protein CASSQGILGPPYNEQFF.

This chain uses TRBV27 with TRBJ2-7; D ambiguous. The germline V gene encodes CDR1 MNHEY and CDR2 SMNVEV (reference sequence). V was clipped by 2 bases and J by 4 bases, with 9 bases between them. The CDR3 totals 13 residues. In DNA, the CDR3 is TGTGCCAGCAGTTTAAGCATAGGGTACGAGCAGTACTTC. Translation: CASSLSIGYEQYF.

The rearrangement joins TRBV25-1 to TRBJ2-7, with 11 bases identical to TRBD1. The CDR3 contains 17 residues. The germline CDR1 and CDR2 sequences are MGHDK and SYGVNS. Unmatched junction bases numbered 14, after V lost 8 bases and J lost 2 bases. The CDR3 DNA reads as TGTGCCAGCGACTATATCGAGGGACAGGGGGACCCCTACGAGCAGTACTTC. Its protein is CASDYIEGQGDPYEQYF.

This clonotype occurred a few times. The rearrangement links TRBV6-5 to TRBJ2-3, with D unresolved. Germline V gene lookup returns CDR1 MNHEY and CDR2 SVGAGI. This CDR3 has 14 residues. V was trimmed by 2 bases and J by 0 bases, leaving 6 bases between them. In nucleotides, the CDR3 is TGTGCCAGCAGTTACGGGGTGAGCACAGATACGCAGTATTTT. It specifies CASSYGVSTDTQYF.

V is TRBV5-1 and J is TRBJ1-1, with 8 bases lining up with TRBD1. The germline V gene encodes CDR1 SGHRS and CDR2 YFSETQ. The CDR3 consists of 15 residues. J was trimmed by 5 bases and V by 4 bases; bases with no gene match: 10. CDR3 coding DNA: TGCGCCAGCAGCGTGTGGTCCGGGACAGGTACTGAAGCTTTCTTT. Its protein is CASSVWSGTGTEAFF.

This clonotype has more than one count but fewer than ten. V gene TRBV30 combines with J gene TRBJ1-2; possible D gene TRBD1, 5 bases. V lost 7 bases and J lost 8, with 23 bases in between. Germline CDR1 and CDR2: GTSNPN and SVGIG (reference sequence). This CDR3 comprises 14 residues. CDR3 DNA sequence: TGTGCCTTTCAACCGGGGACCGGGGGGGGAGGCTACACCTTC. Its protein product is CAFQPGTGGGGYTF.